In its sample, the clone carrying this TCR beta chain was seen many times. The antigen remains undetermined. In making TCR cDNA, 5'RACE template switching added a universal primer site and UMIs to it. In TCRdb, the 5' RACE reads were re-called with MiXCR into one record per CDR3 protein. The profile shows roughly 79,000 distinct CDR3 sequences, about 7.7% of them singletons. The germline CDR1 and CDR2 sequences are SGDLS and YYNGEE. This CDR3 contains 16 residues. Germline trimming cut 3 bases from V and 6 bases from J; bases unmatched to any gene: 8. These data originate in a study of T cells after yellow fever vaccination. As for the study in general: Fractions containing few cells were prepared with SMART-Seq v4 Ultra Low Input. Points from the study as a whole: Most clones from primary vaccination were detected again post-booster (roughly 95% CD4, roughly 90% CD8).

The sequencing here drew on CD8+ T cells sorted from PBMCs, taken 10 to 11 days after the first yellow fever vaccination. The receptor was isolated from a man aged 18 to 30 who received the YFV17D yellow fever vaccine. The rearrangement links TRBV9 to TRBJ1-4; 10 bases map to TRBD1. CDR3 coding DNA: TGTGCCAGCAGCGCTCACGCCGGGACAGGGGATGAAAAACTGTTTTTT. This codes for CASSAHAGTGDEKLFF.